This T cell receptor (beta chain) appears in the sequencing data of a study of blood T cell repertoires in COVID-19. Data came from immunoSEQ multiplex PCR; TCRdb stores just in-frame clones and leaves some out. This sample has about 190,000 clones; roughly 81% occur once, and the top ten carry about 11%. The V gene end was trimmed by 7 bases and the J gene end by 7 bases; junction bases not matched to a gene: 12. The CDR3 runs 16 residues. In germline, CDR1 is SGHNT, CDR2 YENEEA. This receptor was identified in a woman of 80 years or more with COVID-19, enrolled during active disease. V gene TRBV11-3 combines with J gene TRBJ2-1, with 11 bases fitting TRBD2. Material: peripheral blood. This chain's CDR3 is CASTLFSGRASNEQFF. CDR3 coding DNA: TGTGCCAGCACCCTATTTAGCGGGAGGGCCTCGAATGAGCAGTTCTTC.